The next 8 T cell receptor beta chains were all read from a single sample in a study of cytomegalovirus exposure and HLA in healthy donors. Repertoires were generated with immunoSEQ multiplex PCR, while TCRdb's copy carries only in-frame clones and drops some. Of some 80,000 clones in the sample, about 96% were seen once. The sequenced sample was PBMCs. The receptors here all came from a woman aged 18-29 years in good health and CMV-seronegative.

In its sample, this clone is medium-sized. The rearrangement uses TRBV30 and TRBJ1-4; D unclear. Trimming cost V 0 bases and J 6 bases, with 14 bases left between them. The CDR3 extends over 15 amino acids. Germline assignment: CDR1 GTSNPN and CDR2 SVGIG (reference sequence). The CDR3 DNA is TGTGCCTGGAGTGTACAAGGGAGGGTAGATGAAAAACTGTTTTTT. Residues: CAWSVQGRVDEKLFF. The full variable domain, in which reference TRBV30 and TRBJ1-4 provide the parts outside the CDR3, is SQTIHQWPATLVQPVGSPLSLECTVEGTSNPNLYWYRQAAGRGLQLLFYSVGIGQISSEVPQNLSASRPQDRQFILSSKKLLLSDSGFYLCAWSVQGRVDEKLFFGSGTQLSVL.

The J gene is TRBJ2-2, the V gene TRBV4-1, with TRBD2 matching over 7 bases. The ends lost 4 bases at V and 5 bases at J; junction bases unmatched: 19. The CDR3 extends over 19 amino acids. Germline V gene data show CDR1 as MGHRA and CDR2 as YSYEKL. The CDR3, as DNA: TGCGCCAGCAGCCCTGCCCTAACGGCGGGAGTTTTGAGGACCGGGGAGCTGTTTTTT. It yields the protein CASSPALTAGVLRTGELFF.

The chain recombines TRBV7-6 with TRBJ2-1, with 7 bases identical to TRBD2. There are 12 residues in the CDR3. The V and J ends lost 5 bases and 7 bases, in that order; junction bases with no gene match: 2. Per the germline V gene, CDR1 is SGHVS and CDR2 is FNYEAQ. DNA for the CDR3: TGTGCCAGCAGCGGTAGCGGGAATGAGCAGTTCTTC. Translated, it gives CASSGSGNEQFF.

The V and J genes are TRBV7-9 and TRBJ2-7; TRBD2 matches at 12 bases. V lost 1 base, J lost 2 bases, and 9 bases stayed unmatched. Germline V gene sequence: CDR1 SEHNR, CDR2 FQNEAQ (reference sequence). This CDR3 contains 18 residues. Written as DNA, the CDR3 is TGTGCCAGCAGCTTAGGGACTCGGACTAGCGGGACTCCCTACGAGCAGTACTTC. Translated, it gives CASSLGTRTSGTPYEQYF.

The chain recombines TRBV7-9 with TRBJ2-7; weak D call: TRBD2 (6 bases). V gave up 1 base and J gave up 2 bases, with 12 bases separating them. Germline values: CDR1 SEHNR, CDR2 FQNEAQ (reference sequence). This CDR3 has 15 residues. CDR3 loop: CASSLVLAGTYEQYF. The CDR3 DNA reads as TGTGCCAGCAGCTTAGTCCTCGCGGGGACCTACGAGCAGTACTTC.

The gene calls are TRBV11-2 and TRBJ2-7; a possible D gene is TRBD1 (6 bases). The CDR3 has 14 amino acids. Germline V lookup: CDR1 SGHAT, CDR2 FQNNGV. Trimming took off 1 base at V and 0 bases at J, with 7 bases between the two ends. CDR3 region: CASSLGGHSYEQYF. In DNA, the CDR3 is TGTGCCAGCAGCTTAGGGGGGCACTCCTACGAGCAGTACTTC.

The chain is built from TRBV10-1 and TRBJ2-1; 16 nucleotides align to TRBD2. Per the germline V gene, CDR1 is WNHNN and CDR2 is SYGVQD (reference sequence). The length of the CDR3 is 14 residues. V shed 8 bases, J shed 13 bases, and the junction held 8 bases outside the gene matches. CDR3 sequence: CASDPGLAGGRQFF. The CDR3 region has the DNA TGCGCCAGCGATCCGGGACTAGCGGGAGGGAGACAGTTCTTC.

This chain links TRBV7-9 with TRBJ2-7, with 11 bases matching TRBD2. Germline CDR1 reads SEHNR; CDR2 reads FQNEAQ (reference sequence). The CDR3 is made up of 16 amino acids. V was clipped by 1 base and J by 4 bases; unmatched bases: 6. The CDR3 region has the DNA TGTGCCAGCAGCTTAGGGTCTAGCGGGAGGTGGTACGAGCAGTACTTC. Translating gives CASSLGSSGRWYEQYF. The entire variable domain, with the rest obtained from reference TRBV7-9 and TRBJ2-7, is as follows: DTGVSQNPRHKITKRGQNVTFRCDPISEHNRLYWYRQTLGQGPEFLTYFQNEAQLEKSRLLSDRFSAERPKGSFSTLEIQRTEQGDSAMYLCASSLGSSGRWYEQYFGPGTRLTVT.